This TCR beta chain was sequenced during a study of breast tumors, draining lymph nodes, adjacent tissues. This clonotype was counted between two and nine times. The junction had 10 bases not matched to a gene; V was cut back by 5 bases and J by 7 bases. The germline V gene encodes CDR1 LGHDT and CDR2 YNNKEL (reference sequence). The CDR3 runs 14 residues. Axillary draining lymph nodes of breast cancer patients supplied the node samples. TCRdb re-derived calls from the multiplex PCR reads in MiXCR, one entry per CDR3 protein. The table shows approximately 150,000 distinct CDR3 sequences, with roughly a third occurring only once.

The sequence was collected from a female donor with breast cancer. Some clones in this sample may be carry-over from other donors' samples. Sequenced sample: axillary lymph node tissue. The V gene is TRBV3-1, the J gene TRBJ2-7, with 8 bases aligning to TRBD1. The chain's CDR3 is CASSSSDRGGEQYF. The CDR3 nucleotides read TGTGCCAGCAGCTCCTCCGACAGGGGCGGTGAGCAGTACTTC.